This T cell receptor (beta chain) was identified in a study of blood T cell repertoires in COVID-19. Study details: Material from acute and convalescent COVID-19 was sourced from the United States, Italy and Spain. Sources were T cells, B-cell-depleted T cells, or PBMCs; the material itself was cDNA or gDNA.

Germline values: CDR1 SGHNT, CDR2 YENEEA. The CDR3 runs to 14 residues. The J segment lost 4 bases and the V segment lost 2 bases, leaving 2 bases of the junction unmatched. In the authors' methods: Using reference gene primer amplification, nucleated cell counts were estimated. Measured with immunoSEQ multiplex PCR; TCRdb has only the in-frame clones, and not every one. That table gives V, J and clone size, and the DNA gave D and trimming. The data show about 270,000 clones, with roughly 86% seen just once and about 8.8% held by the top ten. J is TRBJ2-3 and V is TRBV11-3, with 8 positions matching TRBD1. The receptor was isolated from a man aged 35 to 55 with active or convalescent COVID-19. The sample consisted of peripheral blood. This CDR3 is CASSLPRGPDTQYF. The CDR3 nucleotides are TGTGCCAGCAGCTTACCCAGGGGGCCAGATACGCAGTATTTT. Combining the CDR3 with reference TRBV11-3 and TRBJ2-3 gives the whole variable domain EAGVVQSPRYKIIEKKQPVAFWCNPISGHNTLYWYLQNLGQGPELLIRYENEEAVDDSQLPKDRFSAERLKGVDSTLKIQPAELGDSAVYLCASSLPRGPDTQYFGPGTRLTVL.